These 20 T cell receptor beta chains were all obtained from the same sample, sequenced in a study of control samples from healthy donors and cancer patients. Repertoires were generated with immunoSEQ multiplex PCR, while TCRdb's copy carries only in-frame clones and drops some. The sample consists of approximately 20,000 clones, 80% to 90% of them appearing once. Sequenced input: PBMCs. The receptors come from a woman between 70 and 85 years old with lung cancer.

This chain uses TRBV18 with TRBJ2-1; D may be TRBD2 (6 bases). Trimming shortened V by 3 bases and J by 7 bases, and 13 bases separated the two germline ends. CDR1 and CDR2 from the germline V gene are KGHSH and LQKENI. The CDR3 is made up of 14 amino acids. The CDR3 bases are TGTGCCAGCTCACCCCCCGGGACTTCTAATGAGCAGTTCTTC. Its protein product is CASSPPGTSNEQFF.

The gene calls are TRBV6-5 and TRBJ2-3, with D uncertain. Germline CDR1 reads MNHEY; CDR2 reads SVGAGI. V lost 6 bases, J lost 4 bases, and 8 bases lay in between. The CDR3 has 12 amino acids. DNA for the CDR3: TGTGCCAGCAGGATCCTAGCAGATACGCAGTATTTT. Residues: CASRILADTQYF.

This chain uses TRBV6-5 with TRBJ1-6, with D perhaps TRBD1 (6 bases). CDR1 and CDR2 from the germline V gene are MNHEY and SVGAGI. The germline V and J ends were trimmed by 4 bases and 9 bases, with 13 bases remaining between them. The CDR3 runs 14 residues. The CDR3 here is CASSSRGSGSPLHF. The CDR3 nucleotides are TGTGCCAGCAGTTCCAGGGGTAGCGGTTCACCCCTCCACTTT.

By share, this clone counts as medium-sized. The chain couples TRBV2 to TRBJ2-5; 10 nucleotides line up with TRBD2. Germline V lookup: CDR1 SNHLY, CDR2 FYNNEI. V shed 2 bases and J 5 bases; nucleotides not matched to a gene: 5. CDR3 length: 15 amino acids. CDR3 coding DNA: TGTGCCAGCAGTGAATGGAAGCGGGAGGGCGAGACCCAGTACTTC. This encodes CASSEWKREGETQYF. The complete variable domain, with remaining parts taken from reference TRBV2 and TRBJ2-5, reads EPEVTQTPSHQVTQMGQEVILRCVPISNHLYFYWYRQILGQKVEFLVSFYNNEISEKSEIFDDQFSVERPDGSNFTLKIRSTKLEDSAMYFCASSEWKREGETQYFGPGTRLLVL.

V and J are TRBV6-5 and TRBJ1-6, with D unclear. V was clipped by 2 bases and J by 7 bases, with 6 bases between them. The CDR3 consists of 13 residues. CDR1 and CDR2 (germline): MNHEY, SVGAGI. CDR3 residues: CASSYNGNSPLHF. Written as DNA, the CDR3 is TGTGCCAGCAGTTACAACGGGAATTCACCCCTCCACTTT.

This clone ranks as medium-sized (0.01 to 0.1%). The chain recombines TRBV5-8 with TRBJ2-7; maybe TRBD2 (6 bases). The germline gives CDR1 SGHTS, CDR2 YDEGEE. The germline V and J ends were trimmed by 0 bases and 5 bases, with 12 bases remaining between them. The CDR3 has 14 amino acids. CDR3 residues: CASSLAGLNNEQYF. The CDR3, as DNA: TGTGCCAGCAGCTTGGCGGGACTGAACAACGAGCAGTACTTC.

The J gene is TRBJ2-7, the V gene TRBV19; 9 bases align to TRBD2. Losses at the gene ends were 8 bases for V and 2 bases for J; bases not matched to a gene: 7. This CDR3 comprises 14 residues. The germline CDR1 and CDR2 sequences are LNHDA and SQIVND (reference sequence). CDR3 sequence (DNA): TGTGCCAGTTCTCGGGCGGGAGGGCCCTACGAGCAGTACTTC. It translates to CASSRAGGPYEQYF.

For the CDR3, the DNA is TGTGCCAGCAGCCAAACCTGGGACAGGGTACAGCCCCAGCATTTT. It codes for CASSQTWDRVQPQHF. J is TRBJ1-5 and V is TRBV3-1 (or the pseudogene TRBV3-2), with 9 positions matching TRBD1. There are 15 residues in the CDR3. The germline gives CDR1 LGHDT, CDR2 YNNKEL (reference sequence). J was trimmed by 7 bases and V by 2 bases; bases with no gene match: 6.

The chain couples TRBV30 to TRBJ2-7; TRBD2 matches 7 bases. Germline CDR1 is GTSNPN and CDR2 is SVGIG (reference sequence). The CDR3 totals 14 residues. The ends lost 2 bases at V and 5 bases at J; junction bases unmatched: 9. In DNA, the CDR3 is TGTGCCTGGAGTATTGGCGGGAGTACCGACGAGCAGTACTTC. It codes for CAWSIGGSTDEQYF. Drawing the rest from reference TRBV30 and TRBJ2-7, the complete variable domain is SQTIHQWPATLVQPVGSPLSLECTVEGTSNPNLYWYRQAAGRGLQLLFYSVGIGQISSEVPQNLSASRPQDRQFILSSKKLLLSDSGFYLCAWSIGGSTDEQYFGPGTRLTVT.

The CDR3 DNA reads as TGTGCCAGCAGCGCTCTAGCTCCCATTTTCTCTGAGACCCAGTACTTC. Translated, it gives CASSALAPIFSETQYF. V usage is TRBV3-1 (or the pseudogene TRBV3-2) and J usage is TRBJ2-5, with a tentative D call TRBD2 (5 bases). V lost 5 bases and J lost 5, with 21 bases in between. This CDR3 has 16 residues. CDR1 is LGHDT and CDR2 is YNNKEL in the germline V gene (reference sequence).

In its sample, this clone was seen a few times. This chain links TRBV9 with TRBJ1-2; 11 positions agree with TRBD1. V gave up 4 bases and J gave up 6 bases; unmatched junction bases: 5. Per germline, CDR1 SGDLS and CDR2 YYNGEE. The CDR3 extends over 14 amino acids. The CDR3 protein is CASSPDRGQDGYTF. The CDR3 DNA reads as TGTGCCAGCAGCCCGGACAGGGGGCAAGATGGCTACACCTTC.

The chain employs TRBV27 and TRBJ2-1; possibly TRBD2 for D (6 bases). The V end was cut by 2 bases, the J end by 0 bases, with 11 bases between. This CDR3 is 16 amino acids long. Per germline, CDR1 MNHEY and CDR2 SMNVEV (reference sequence). The CDR3 sequence is CASSLRVGSSYNEQFF. The CDR3 DNA follows: TGTGCCAGCAGTTTACGGGTCGGGAGCTCCTACAATGAGCAGTTCTTC.

The genes are TRBV28 and TRBJ2-2; possibly TRBD1 or TRBD2 for D (5 bases each). Deletions cut 5 bases from V and 5 bases from J, with 15 bases between. The CDR3 extends over 15 amino acids. Germline CDR1 reads MDHEN; CDR2 reads SYDVKM. CDR3 residues: CASSPTTGGTGELFF. CDR3 sequence (DNA): TGTGCCAGCAGTCCCACGACTGGGGGTACCGGGGAGCTGTTTTTT. Together with reference TRBV28 and TRBJ2-2, the CDR3 gives the full variable domain: DVKVTQSSRYLVKRTGEKVFLECVQDMDHENMFWYRQDPGLGLRLIYFSYDVKMKEKGDIPEGYSVSREKKERFSLILESASTNQTSMYLCASSPTTGGTGELFFGEGSRLTVL.

This chain connects TRBV27 to TRBJ1-2; D possibly corresponds to TRBD1 (5 bases). The CDR3 runs to 16 residues. Per germline, CDR1 MNHEY and CDR2 SMNVEV (reference sequence). V was trimmed by 4 bases and J by 4 bases, leaving 19 bases between them. In DNA form, the CDR3 reads TGTGCCAGCAGTTGGAGGGCAGGGTACTGGATCTATGGCTACACCTTC. It yields the protein CASSWRAGYWIYGYTF.

V usage is TRBV11-1 and J usage is TRBJ2-3; 14 bases are shared with TRBD2. CDR1 SGHAT and CDR2 FQDESV come from the germline V gene (reference sequence). This CDR3 spans 15 amino acids. V lost 5 bases and J lost 3; bases outside the gene matches: 1. CDR3 nucleotide sequence: TGTGCCAGCAGCCGGACTAGCGGGAGGACAGATACGCAGTATTTT. Amino acids: CASSRTSGRTDTQYF. The full variable domain, rest sourced from reference TRBV11-1 and TRBJ2-3, is EAEVAQSPRYKITEKSQAVAFWCDPISGHATLYWYRQILGQGPELLVQFQDESVVDDSQLPKDRFSAERLKGVDSTLKIQPAELGDSAMYLCASSRTSGRTDTQYFGPGTRLTVL.

V is TRBV19 and J is TRBJ1-4, with D maybe TRBD1 (6 bases). This CDR3 region has 14 residues. Trimming left V 5 bases short and J 2 bases short, with 9 bases between. CDR1 is LNHDA, CDR2 SQIVND, per germline (reference sequence). The CDR3: CASSQGITNEKLFF. CDR3 bases: TGTGCCAGTAGTCAGGGGATCACTAATGAAAAACTGTTTTTT.

This rearrangement joins TRBV5-1 to TRBJ2-5; weak D call: TRBD1 (6 bases). Per the germline V gene, CDR1 is SGHRS and CDR2 is YFSETQ. Trimming cost V 1 base and J 4 bases, with 11 bases left between them. This CDR3 has 14 residues. The CDR3 sequence: CASSLFRGGETQYF. The CDR3 nucleotides read TGCGCCAGCAGCTTGTTCAGGGGCGGAGAGACCCAGTACTTC.

V usage is TRBV5-1 and J usage is TRBJ2-4; TRBD1 matches at 8 bases. This CDR3 is built from 14 residues. Germline values: CDR1 SGHRS, CDR2 YFSETQ. Trimming removed 6 bases from V and 5 bases from J; junction bases left unmatched: 7. CDR3 amino acids: CASTTGQGENIQYF. Here the CDR3 DNA reads TGCGCCAGCACCACAGGACAGGGCGAAAACATTCAGTACTTC.

This chain links TRBV7-2 with TRBJ2-3; D is uncertain. The V end lost 1 base, the J end lost 2 bases, and 7 bases lay between the germline ends. The length of the CDR3 is 14 residues. From germline, CDR1 is SGHTA and CDR2 FQGNSA. CDR3 bases: TGTGCCAGCAGCTTAGGTTATTACACAGATACGCAGTATTTT. Translated: CASSLGYYTDTQYF.

This clone appeared a few times. This chain joins TRBV29-1 and TRBJ2-1; 10 positions agree with TRBD1. This CDR3 has 14 residues. In germline, CDR1 is SQVTM, CDR2 ANQGSEA. Trimming at V came to 6 bases and at J to 7 bases, leaving 9 bases not matched to a gene. The CDR3 loop is CSVLDRGGLNEQFF. The CDR3 DNA is TGCAGCGTGTTGGACAGGGGGGGTTTGAATGAGCAGTTCTTC.